These 14 T cell receptor beta chains were sequenced from one sample in a study of breast tumors, draining lymph nodes, adjacent tissues listed by TCRdb under 2016. Library construction relied on multiplex PCR. The sequencing machine was an Illumina HiSeq 2000. TCRdb's own reprocessing of the public reads used fastp at Q25 and MiXCR and kept productive beta chains. One record per CDR3 amino acid sequence lists the most common genes and DNA. In this sample the table shows some 200,000 distinct CDR3 sequences, approximately 30% of which occur a single time. Over 4% of the sample is taken by the ten largest. Lymph node samples came from the axillary draining lymph nodes of breast cancer patients. Specimen: axillary lymph node tissue. The receptors originated from a female donor with breast cancer. Some clones in this sample may be carry-over from other donors' samples.

This clonotype was picked up many times. The rearrangement joins TRBV5-8 to TRBJ2-5, with no clear D. The germline V gene encodes CDR1 SGHTS and CDR2 YDEGEE. The V end was cut by 0 bases, the J end by 2 bases, with 8 bases between. The CDR3 extends over 14 amino acids. This chain's CDR3 is CASSLVGVQETQYF. DNA for the CDR3: TGTGCCAGCAGCTTGGTAGGCGTACAAGAGACCCAGTACTTC.

This clonotype was detected many times. This rearrangement joins TRBV5-4 to TRBJ2-2; 9 positions agree with TRBD2. V shed 5 bases and J 2 bases; nucleotides not matched to a gene: 1. CDR3 length: 14 residues. From germline, CDR1 is SGHNT and CDR2 YYREEE (reference sequence). CDR3 coding DNA: TGTGCCAGCAGGCGGGGGGGTAACACCGGGGAGCTGTTTTTT. It is translated as CASRRGGNTGELFF. Based on the CDR3 plus reference TRBV5-4 and TRBJ2-2, the full variable domain is ETGVTQSPTHLIKTRGQQVTLRCSSQSGHNTVSWYQQALGQGPQFIFQYYREEENGRGNFPPRFSGLQFPNYSSELNVNALELDDSALYLCASRRGGNTGELFFGEGSRLTVL.

Regarding this clonotype: A much larger clone lies one base from this, so it may be a read error. The rearrangement links TRBV5-4 to TRBJ2-2; maybe TRBD1 (5 bases). The germline V and J ends were trimmed by 0 bases and 8 bases, with 5 bases remaining between them. Germline values: CDR1 SGHNT, CDR2 YYREEE (reference sequence). There are 12 residues in the CDR3. The CDR3 DNA reads TGTGCCAGCAGCTTGGACAGGGGGGAGCTGTTTTTT. It codes for CASSLDRGELFF.

This clonotype has ten or more counts. The V and J genes are TRBV5-8 and TRBJ2-1; 9 nucleotides agree with TRBD1. V shed 3 bases and J 5 bases; nucleotides not matched to a gene: 3. CDR3 length: 14 amino acids. Germline CDR1 and CDR2: SGHTS and YDEGEE. CDR3 amino acids: CASSSDRGHNEQFF. CDR3 in DNA: TGTGCCAGCAGCTCGGACAGGGGACACAATGAGCAGTTCTTC. The whole variable domain, remainder taken from reference TRBV5-8 and TRBJ2-1, is EAGVTQSPTHLIKTRGQQATLRCSPISGHTSVYWYQQALGLGLQFLLWYDEGEERNRGNFPPRFSGRQFPNYSSELNVNALELEDSALYLCASSSDRGHNEQFFGPGTRLTVL.

The table lists this clonotype with many counts. This chain uses TRBV12-3 or TRBV12-4 with TRBJ2-3, with TRBD2 as a possible D gene (6 bases). The V end was cut by 3 bases, the J end by 6 bases, with 13 bases between. This CDR3 has 14 residues. The CDR3, as DNA: TGTGCCAGCAGTTTGGGACTCAAATACGATACGCAGTATTTT. Amino acid sequence: CASSLGLKYDTQYF.

This clonotype was seen many times. This chain connects TRBV14 to TRBJ1-2, with D tentatively TRBD1 (5 bases). The CDR3 extends over 14 amino acids. V dropped 3 bases and J dropped 3 bases, with 11 bases sitting between them. Germline V gene lookup returns CDR1 SGHDN and CDR2 FVKESK. The CDR3 here is CASSHRRGHYGYTF. CDR3 nucleotide sequence: TGTGCCAGCAGCCATCGGAGGGGACACTATGGCTACACCTTC.

This clonotype showed up many times. The chain links TRBV20-1 to TRBJ1-5, with D tentatively TRBD1 (6 bases). This CDR3 comprises 15 residues. The ends were cut back, 2 bases at V and 5 bases at J, with 16 bases in the middle. Germline loops: CDR1 DFQATT, CDR2 SNEGSKA (reference sequence). This chain's CDR3 is CSARSPDRLDQPQHF. As DNA, the CDR3 is TGCAGTGCTAGAAGTCCGGACAGACTAGATCAGCCCCAGCATTTT.

This clonotype was detected only a few times. Being one base from a much bigger clone, this may be a read error. V and J are TRBV7-9 and TRBJ2-5; D gene uncertain. Germline lookup yields CDR1 SEHNR and CDR2 FQNEAQ (reference sequence). This CDR3 region has 15 residues. The CDR3 is CASSLRIGSQETQHF. The CDR3, as DNA: TGTGCCAGCAGCTTAAGAATTGGCAGCCAAGAGACCCAGCACTTC. Full variable domain (remainder filled in from reference TRBV7-9 and TRBJ2-5): DTGVSQNPRHKITKRGQNVTFRCDPISEHNRLYWYRQTLGQGPEFLTYFQNEAQLEKSRLLSDRFSAERPKGSFSTLEIQRTEQGDSAMYLCASSLRIGSQETQHFGPGTRLLVL.

About this clonotype: Compared with germline, one end of the junction differs, possibly owing to a read error. The V call is TRBV5-8, the J call TRBJ2-3, with D possibly called TRBD1 or TRBD2 (5 bases each). The CDR3 is 15 residues long. The germline V gene encodes CDR1 SGHTS and CDR2 YDEGEE. The CDR3 reads CASSPGLVSTDTRCF. The CDR3 DNA reads as TGTGCCAGCAGCCCGGGGCTCGTAAGCACAGATACGCGGTGTTTT.

The chain joins TRBV3-2 to TRBJ1-1; no DNA check was done on the table's D call, TRBD1. TRBV3-2 is designated a pseudogene. The CDR3 totals 15 residues. For the CDR3, the DNA is TGTGCCAGCAGCCAAAGGGACAGGGGAAACACTGAAGCTTTCTTT. It is translated as CASSQRDRGNTEAFF.

This clonotype was counted once. The genes are TRBV10-2 and TRBJ2-3; 12 bases are shared with TRBD2. V dropped 8 bases and J dropped 5; count of bases not matched to a gene: 5. Germline-derived CDR1 and CDR2 are WSHSY and SAAADI. This CDR3 has 14 residues. The CDR3 nucleotides are TGCGCCAGCGGGTCTAGCGGGGGGGGAGATACGCAGTATTTT. This translates into CASGSSGGGDTQYF.

Worth noting for this clonotype: A much larger clone sits a single nucleotide away, making a read error possible. The V gene is TRBV30, the J gene TRBJ2-2; 11 bases are shared with TRBD2. Looked up from germline, CDR1 is GTSNPN and CDR2 is SVGIG (reference sequence). CDR3 length: 16 amino acids. This chain's CDR3 is CAWSVLAGALTEELFF. CDR3 nucleotide sequence: TGTGCCTGGAGTGTACTAGCGGGGGCCCTTACCGAGGAGCTGTTTTTT.

CDR3 DNA: TGTGCCAGCAGCTCGTCGACTAGCAGAGAGACCCAGTACTTC. It yields the protein CASSSSTSRETQYF. The chain uses TRBV11-2 and TRBJ2-5; 7 nucleotides agree with TRBD2. Trimming at V came to 4 bases and at J to 4 bases, leaving 6 bases not matched to a gene. CDR1 is SGHAT, CDR2 FQNNGV, per germline. The CDR3 has 14 amino acids.

This clonotype has more than one count but fewer than ten. The missing conserved phenylalanine or tryptophan at the end of this CDR3 makes a read error likely. The limits of the CDR3 on the DNA are not certain, so only TCRdb's listed CDR3 is given. V usage is TRBV20-1 and J usage is TRBJ1-6. Germline V gene data show CDR1 as DFQATT and CDR2 as SNEGSKA (reference sequence). The CDR3 totals 8 residues, both ends included. The CDR3 reads CSARDRSS.